This T cell receptor (beta chain) comes out of a study of CD8+CD57+ T cells in acquired aplastic anemia. Whole-study context: Each DNA sample taken from sorted CD4+ and CD8+ cells came to about 3.4 ug on average. CD4+ reads averaged about 11 million in healthy donors. Study-level points and caveats: Shared by patients and controls, approximately 29 CD8+ CDR3s were abundant in patients.

Genomic DNA, serving as template, underwent TCR beta VDJ and CDR3 profiling. TCRdb called the reads again in MiXCR, with one record for every CDR3 protein. The table lists some 150,000 distinct CDR3 sequences, around two fifths of them singletons. As to this clonotype: Its antigen is not identified.

V lost 3 bases and J 2 bases, leaving 11 bases between the germline ends. Germline CDR1 DFQATT, CDR2 SNEGSKA (reference sequence). This CDR3 has 13 amino acids. Sample: sorted CD4+, CD8+, or CD8+CD57+ T cells (not recorded which) from PBMCs. The gene calls are TRBV20-1 and TRBJ2-7; D remains ambiguous. The receptor was derived from a human donor in good health, serving as a control. The CDR3 here is CSASSTVTYEQYF. CDR3 DNA sequence: TGCAGTGCTAGTAGCACCGTAACCTACGAGCAGTACTTC.